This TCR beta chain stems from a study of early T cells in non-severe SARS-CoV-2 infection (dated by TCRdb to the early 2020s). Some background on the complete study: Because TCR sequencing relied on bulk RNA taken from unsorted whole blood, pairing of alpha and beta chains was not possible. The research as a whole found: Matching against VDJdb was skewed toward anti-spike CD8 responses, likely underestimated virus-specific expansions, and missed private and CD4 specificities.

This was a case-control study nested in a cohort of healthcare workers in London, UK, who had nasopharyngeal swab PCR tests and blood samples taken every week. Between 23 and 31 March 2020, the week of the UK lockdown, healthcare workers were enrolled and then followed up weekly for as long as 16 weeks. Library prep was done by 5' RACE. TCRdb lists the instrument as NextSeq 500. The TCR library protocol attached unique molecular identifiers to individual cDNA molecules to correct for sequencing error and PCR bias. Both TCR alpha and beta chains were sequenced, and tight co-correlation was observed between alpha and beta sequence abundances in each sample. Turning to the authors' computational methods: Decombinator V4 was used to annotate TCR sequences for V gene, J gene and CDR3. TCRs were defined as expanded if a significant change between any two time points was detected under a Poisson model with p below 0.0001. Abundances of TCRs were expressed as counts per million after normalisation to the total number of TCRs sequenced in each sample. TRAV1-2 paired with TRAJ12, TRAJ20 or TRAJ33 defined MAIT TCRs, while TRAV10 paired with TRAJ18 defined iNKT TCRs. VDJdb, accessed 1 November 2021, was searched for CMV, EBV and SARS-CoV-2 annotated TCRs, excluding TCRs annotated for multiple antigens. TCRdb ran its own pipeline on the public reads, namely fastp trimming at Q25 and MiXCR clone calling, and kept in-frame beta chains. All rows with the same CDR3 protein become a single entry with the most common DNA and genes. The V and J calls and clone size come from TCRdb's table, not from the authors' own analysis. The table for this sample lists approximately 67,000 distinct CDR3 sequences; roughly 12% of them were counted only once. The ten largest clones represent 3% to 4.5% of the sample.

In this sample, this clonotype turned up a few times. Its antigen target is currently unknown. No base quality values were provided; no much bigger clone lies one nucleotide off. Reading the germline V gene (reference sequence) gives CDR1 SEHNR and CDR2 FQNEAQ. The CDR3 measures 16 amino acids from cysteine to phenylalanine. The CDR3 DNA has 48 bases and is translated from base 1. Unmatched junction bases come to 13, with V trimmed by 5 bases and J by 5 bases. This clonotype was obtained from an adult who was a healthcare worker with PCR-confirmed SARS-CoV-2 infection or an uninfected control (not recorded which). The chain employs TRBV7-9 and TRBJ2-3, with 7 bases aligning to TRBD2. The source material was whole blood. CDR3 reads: CASSTSHGRAEDTQYF. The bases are TGTGCCAGCAGCACCTCCCATGGGAGGGCGGAAGATACGCAGTATTTT.